This T cell receptor beta chain is from a study of blood T cell repertoires in COVID-19. Study context: The study drew acute and convalescent COVID-19 samples from the United States, Italy and Spain.

There are 13 residues in the CDR3. Trimming took 0 bases from V and 5 from J, leaving 5 bases between them. The germline gives CDR1 SGDLS, CDR2 YYNGEE. Clones were sequenced by immunoSEQ multiplex PCR, and TCRdb holds only the in-frame ones, with some missing. The sample shows about 120,000 clones, almost 90% of them seen only once. V usage is TRBV9 and J usage is TRBJ2-2, with D possibly matching TRBD2 (5 bases). The TCR was taken from a woman aged 55-69 years with COVID-19, enrolled during active disease. Material for sequencing was peripheral blood. The CDR3 reads CASSVGGTGELFF. The CDR3 DNA follows: TGTGCCAGCAGCGTAGGAGGGACCGGGGAGCTGTTTTTT.